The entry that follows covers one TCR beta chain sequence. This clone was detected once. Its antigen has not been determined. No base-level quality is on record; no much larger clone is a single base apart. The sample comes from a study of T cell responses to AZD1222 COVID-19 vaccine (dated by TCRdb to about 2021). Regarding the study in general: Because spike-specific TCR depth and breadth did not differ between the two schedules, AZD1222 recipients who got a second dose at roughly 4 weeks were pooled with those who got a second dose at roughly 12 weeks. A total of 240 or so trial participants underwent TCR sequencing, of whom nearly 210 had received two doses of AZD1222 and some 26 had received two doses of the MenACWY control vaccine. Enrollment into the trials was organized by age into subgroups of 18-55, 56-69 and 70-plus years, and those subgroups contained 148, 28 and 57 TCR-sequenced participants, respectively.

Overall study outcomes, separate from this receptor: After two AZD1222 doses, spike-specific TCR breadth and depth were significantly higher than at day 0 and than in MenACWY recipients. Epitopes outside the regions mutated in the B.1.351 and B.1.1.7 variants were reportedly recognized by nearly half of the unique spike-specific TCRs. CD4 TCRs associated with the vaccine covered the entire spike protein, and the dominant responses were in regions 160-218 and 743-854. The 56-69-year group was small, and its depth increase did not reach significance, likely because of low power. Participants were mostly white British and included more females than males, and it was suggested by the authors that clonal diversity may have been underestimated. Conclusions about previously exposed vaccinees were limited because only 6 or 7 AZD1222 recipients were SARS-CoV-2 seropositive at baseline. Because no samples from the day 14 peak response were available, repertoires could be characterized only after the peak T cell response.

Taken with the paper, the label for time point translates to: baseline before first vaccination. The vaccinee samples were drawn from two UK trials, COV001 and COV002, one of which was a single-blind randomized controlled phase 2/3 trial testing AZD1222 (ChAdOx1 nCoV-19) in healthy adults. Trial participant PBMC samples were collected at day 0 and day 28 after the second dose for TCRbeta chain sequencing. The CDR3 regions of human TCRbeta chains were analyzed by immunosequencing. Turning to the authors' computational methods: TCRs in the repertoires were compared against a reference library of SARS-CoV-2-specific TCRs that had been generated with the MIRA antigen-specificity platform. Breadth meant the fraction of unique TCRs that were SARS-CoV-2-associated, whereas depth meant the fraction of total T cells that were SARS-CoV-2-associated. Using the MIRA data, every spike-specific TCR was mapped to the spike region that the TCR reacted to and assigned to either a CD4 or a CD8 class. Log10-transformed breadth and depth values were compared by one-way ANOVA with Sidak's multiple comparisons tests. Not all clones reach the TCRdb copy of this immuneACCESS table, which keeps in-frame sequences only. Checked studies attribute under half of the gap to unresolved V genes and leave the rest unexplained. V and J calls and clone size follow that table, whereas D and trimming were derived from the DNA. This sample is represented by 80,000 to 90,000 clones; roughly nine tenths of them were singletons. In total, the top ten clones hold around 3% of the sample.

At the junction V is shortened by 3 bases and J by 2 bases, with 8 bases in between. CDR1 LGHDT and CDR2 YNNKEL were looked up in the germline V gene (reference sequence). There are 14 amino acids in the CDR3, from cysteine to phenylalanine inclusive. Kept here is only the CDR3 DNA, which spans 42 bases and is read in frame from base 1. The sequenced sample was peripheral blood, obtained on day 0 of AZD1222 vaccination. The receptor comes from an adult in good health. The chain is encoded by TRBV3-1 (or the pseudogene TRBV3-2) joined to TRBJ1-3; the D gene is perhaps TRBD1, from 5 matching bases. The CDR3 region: CASSHGHTGNTIYF. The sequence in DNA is TGTGCCAGCAGCCACGGACATACTGGAAACACCATATATTTT.